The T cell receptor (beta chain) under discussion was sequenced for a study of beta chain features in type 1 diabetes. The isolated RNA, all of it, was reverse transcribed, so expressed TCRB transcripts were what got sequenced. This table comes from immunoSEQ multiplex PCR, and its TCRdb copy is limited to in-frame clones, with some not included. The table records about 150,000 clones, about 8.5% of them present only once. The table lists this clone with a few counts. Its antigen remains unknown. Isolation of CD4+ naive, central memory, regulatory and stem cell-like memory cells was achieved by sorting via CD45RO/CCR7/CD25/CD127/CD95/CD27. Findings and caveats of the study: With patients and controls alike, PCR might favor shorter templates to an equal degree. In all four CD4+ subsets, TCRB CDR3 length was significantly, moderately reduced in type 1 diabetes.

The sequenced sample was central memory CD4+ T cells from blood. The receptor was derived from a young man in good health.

The CDR3 DNA sequence: TGTGCCACCAGCAGAAGACAGGGGCAGGGGAGCGAGCAGTACTTC. This encodes CATSRRQGQGSEQYF. The gene calls are TRBV15 and TRBJ2-7; TRBD1 matches at 8 bases. The V and J ends lost 2 bases and 6 bases, in that order; junction bases with no gene match: 9. This CDR3 has 15 residues. Germline V CDR1 and CDR2: LNHNV, YYDKDF (reference sequence).